The 8 T cell receptor beta chains below come from one sample, sequenced in a study of T-cell reconstitution after alpha-beta-depleted transplantation in children. Preparation of the TCRbeta library involved a method that used unique molecular identifiers. Via MiXCR, TCRdb re-called the PCR reads, giving one row per CDR3 protein. The table records 190,000 or so distinct CDR3 sequences, approximately 6.6% of them present only once. The sequences come from PBMCs from the stem cell graft donor, collected from the stem cell graft. These receptors all come from a human donor who donated a stem cell graft to a child with Wiskott-Aldrich syndrome.

This clonotype appeared many times. CDR3 region: CATEEGKNNEQFF. The CDR3 coding sequence is TGTGCCACCGAGGAAGGGAAAAACAATGAGCAGTTCTTC. This chain uses TRBV15 with TRBJ2-1; D uncertain. Germline V gene sequence: CDR1 LNHNV, CDR2 YYDKDF (reference sequence). V was shortened by 8 bases and J by 5 bases, with 13 bases between the two germline ends. The CDR3 runs to 13 residues.

This clonotype occurred many times. This chain uses TRBV25-1 with TRBJ2-7, with 10 bases lining up with TRBD1. The ends lost 5 bases at V and 1 base at J; junction bases unmatched: 5. CDR1 MGHDK and CDR2 SYGVNS come from the germline V gene. This CDR3 comprises 15 residues. The CDR3 DNA sequence: TGTGCCAGCAGTTTGGGACAGGGGCCTTCCTACGAGCAGTACTTC. It codes for CASSLGQGPSYEQYF.

The chain couples TRBV19 to TRBJ1-4, with TRBD1 matching 7 bases. Germline CDR1 reads LNHDA; CDR2 reads SQIVND (reference sequence). V shed 9 bases and J 5 bases; nucleotides not matched to a gene: 12. The CDR3 contains 15 residues. The CDR3 is CASSRSGQLNEKLFF. CDR3 nucleotide sequence: TGTGCCAGCAGCCGGTCGGGACAGTTAAATGAAAAACTGTTTTTT.

The sample holds many counts of this clonotype. The chain has TRBV10-3 and TRBJ2-5, with 10 bases matching TRBD2. The CDR3 extends over 15 amino acids. Looked up from germline, CDR1 is ENHRY and CDR2 is SYGVKD. With V trimmed by 10 bases and J by 3 bases, 11 bases remained unmatched. DNA for the CDR3: TGTGCCACAAGACCTAGCGGGGGTCTTGAAGAGACCCAGTACTTC. Protein product: CATRPSGGLEETQYF.

This clonotype has a count of ten or more. The chain recombines TRBV6-2 or TRBV6-3 with TRBJ1-1; no firm D call. Trimming took off 6 bases at V and 0 bases at J, with 17 bases between the two ends. Germline CDR1 MNHEY, CDR2 SVGEGT. This CDR3 is built from 16 residues. This CDR3 reads CASSPWRDTVNTEAFF. CDR3 sequence (DNA): TGTGCCAGCAGCCCCTGGAGGGATACTGTGAACACTGAAGCTTTCTTT.

The sample holds many counts of this clonotype. V gene TRBV29-1 combines with J gene TRBJ2-3, with TRBD2 as a possible D gene (5 bases). Germline values: CDR1 SQVTM, CDR2 ANQGSEA. Trimming took off 8 bases at V and 1 base at J, with 16 bases between the two ends. This CDR3 spans 14 amino acids. CDR3 region: CSSAGPSRTDTQYF. Here the CDR3 DNA reads TGCAGCTCTGCGGGTCCTTCGCGCACAGATACGCAGTATTTT.

This clonotype has ten or more counts. CDR3 bases: TGCAGCGTTGAGCCGGGGACTAGCGGGACCTACAATGAGCAGTTCTTC. Translating gives CSVEPGTSGTYNEQFF. The chain uses TRBV29-1 and TRBJ2-1; 13 bases fit TRBD2. The CDR3 has 16 residues. J gave up 2 bases and V 3 bases, and 4 bases lay outside the gene matches. Germline CDR1 reads SQVTM; CDR2 reads ANQGSEA.

The chain recombines TRBV5-6 with TRBJ2-3; 7 bases fit TRBD1. This CDR3 is 16 amino acids long. CDR1 and CDR2 (germline): SGHDT, YYEEEE. With V trimmed by 2 bases and J by 2 bases, 8 bases remained unmatched. This chain's CDR3 is CASSFLRTGVTDTQYF. DNA of the CDR3: TGTGCCAGCAGCTTCCTGCGGACAGGTGTCACAGATACGCAGTATTTT.